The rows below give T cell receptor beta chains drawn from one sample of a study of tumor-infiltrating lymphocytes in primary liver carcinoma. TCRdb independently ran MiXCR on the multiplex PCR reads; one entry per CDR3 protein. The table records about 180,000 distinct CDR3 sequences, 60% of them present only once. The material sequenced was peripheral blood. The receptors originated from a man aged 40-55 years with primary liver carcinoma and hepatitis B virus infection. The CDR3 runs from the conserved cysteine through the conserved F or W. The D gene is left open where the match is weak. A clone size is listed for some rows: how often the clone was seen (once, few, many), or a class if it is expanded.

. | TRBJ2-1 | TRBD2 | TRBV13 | TGTGCCAGCAGCACTCCGGTTAGCGGGCGACGTACCTACAATGAGCAGTTCTTC | CASSTPVSGRRTYNEQFF
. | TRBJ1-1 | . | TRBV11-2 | TGTGCCGGCAGCTTAGGTTTCAGGATGAACACTGAAGCTTTCTTT | CAGSLGFRMNTEAFF
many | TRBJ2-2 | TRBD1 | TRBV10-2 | TGCGCCAGCAGTTATCAGACAGGGGGGTACGACGGGGAGCTGTTTTTT | CASSYQTGGYDGELFF
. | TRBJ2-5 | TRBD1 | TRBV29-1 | TGCAGCGAAACGACAGGGTCCCAAGAGACCCAGTACTTC | CSETTGSQETQYF
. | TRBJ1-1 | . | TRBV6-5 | TGTGCCAGCAGTTACTCCTTCGTCCCCGGACACCAGAGCACTGAAGCTTTCTTT | CASSYSFVPGHQSTEAFF
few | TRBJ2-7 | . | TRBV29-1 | TGCAGCGTCGCCCTGGGATACGAGCAGTACTTC | CSVALGYEQYF
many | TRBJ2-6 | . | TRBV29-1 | TGCAGCGCATTCAGCGGGGCCAACGTCCTGACTTTC | CSAFSGANVLTF
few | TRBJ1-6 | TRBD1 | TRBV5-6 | TGTGCCAGCAGCTTGGTGACAGGGGTTTCACCCCTCCACTTT | CASSLVTGVSPLHF
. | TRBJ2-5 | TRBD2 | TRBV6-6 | TGTGCCAGCAGTTTTCGCGGGGGGTACCAAGAGACCCAGTACTTC | CASSFRGGYQETQYF
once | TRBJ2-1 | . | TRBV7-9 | TGTGCCAACAGCTATCCTGACTCCTTAGAGCAGTTCTTC | CANSYPDSLEQFF
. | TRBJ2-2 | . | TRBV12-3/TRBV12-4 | TGTGCCAGCAGTGTGCCCCTCGGTGATAACACCGGGGAGCTGTTTTTT | CASSVPLGDNTGELFF
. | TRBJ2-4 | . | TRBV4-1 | TGCGCCAGCAGCCAAGCTGGGGGAAGCGGAAACATTCAGTACTTC | CASSQAGGSGNIQYF
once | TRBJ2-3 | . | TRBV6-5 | TGTGCCAGCAGTTACGACGGGATAGATACGCAGTATTTT | CASSYDGIDTQYF
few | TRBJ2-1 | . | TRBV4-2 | TGTGCCAGCAGCCGGTTCAATGGGAATGAGCAGTTCTTC | CASSRFNGNEQFF
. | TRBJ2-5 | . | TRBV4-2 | TGTGCCAGCAGCAAAGACGATCGACAGGTGAACGAGACCCAGTACTTC | CASSKDDRQVNETQYF
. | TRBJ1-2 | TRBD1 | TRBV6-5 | TGTGCCAGAAGTAAAGGACAGGGGATCGGAGGCTACACCTTC | CARSKGQGIGGYTF
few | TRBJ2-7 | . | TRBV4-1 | TGCGCCAGCAGCCTTTACTACCGGGACGGTAGCTCCTACGAGCAGTACTTC | CASSLYYRDGSSYEQYF
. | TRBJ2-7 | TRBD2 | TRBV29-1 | TGCAGCGTGGGATCCTCGACTAGCTCCTACGAGCAGTGCTTC | CSVGSSTSSYEQCF
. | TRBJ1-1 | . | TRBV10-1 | TGCGCCAACAGAGGAGTGGTTACTGAAGCTTTCTTT | CANRGVVTEAFF
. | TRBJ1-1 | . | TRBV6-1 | TGTGCCAGCCGGAAACAGGGGAACACTGAAGCTTTCTTT | CASRKQGNTEAFF
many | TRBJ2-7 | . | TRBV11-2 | TGTGCCAGCAGCTTAGGACCCGGTCAGTCCTACGAGCAGTACTTC | CASSLGPGQSYEQYF
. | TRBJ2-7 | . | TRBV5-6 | TGTGCCAGCAGCTTCCCTGGGAACTACGAGCAGTACTTC | CASSFPGNYEQYF
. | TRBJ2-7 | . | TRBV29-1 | TGCAGCGTTGTTTGGGGCATAAGATACGAGCAGTACTTC | CSVVWGIRYEQYF
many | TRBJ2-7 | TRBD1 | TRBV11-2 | TGTGCCAGCAGCCCTCAGACAGGGTCCTACGAGCAGTACTTC | CASSPQTGSYEQYF
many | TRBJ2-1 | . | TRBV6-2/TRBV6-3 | TGTGCCAGCAGCAACTTCGACTGGGACAATGAGCAGTTCTTC | CASSNFDWDNEQFF
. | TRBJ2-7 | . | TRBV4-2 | TGTGCCAGCAGCCAAGATCGGGTTAGCTTCTACGAGCAGTACTTC | CASSQDRVSFYEQYF
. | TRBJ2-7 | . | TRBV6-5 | TGTGCCAGCAGTTACGGTTATGGGCAGTACTTC | CASSYGYGQYF
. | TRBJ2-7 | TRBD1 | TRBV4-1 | TGCGCCAGCAGCCAAGGCGGGACAGGCTCCTACGAGCAGTACTTC | CASSQGGTGSYEQYF
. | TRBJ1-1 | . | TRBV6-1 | TGTGCCAGCAGTGAATACAGGAACTCTGTCAATTCAGCTTTCTTT | CASSEYRNSVNSAFF
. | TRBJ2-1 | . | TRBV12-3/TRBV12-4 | TGTGCCAGCAGTTTAGGACTCCTCCTAGGCAATGAGCAGTTCTTC | CASSLGLLLGNEQFF
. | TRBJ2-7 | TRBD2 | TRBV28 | TGTGCCAGCAGTAAACTAGCGGGGTACGAGCAGTACTTC | CASSKLAGYEQYF
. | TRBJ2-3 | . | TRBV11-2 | TGTGCCAGCAGATTAGAGGGCCGGTACACAGATACGCAGTATTTT | CASRLEGRYTDTQYF
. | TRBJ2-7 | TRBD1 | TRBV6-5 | TGTGCCAGCAGTTTCAGGACAGGGGGCTCGCAGCACTTC | CASSFRTGGSQHF
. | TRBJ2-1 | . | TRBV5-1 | TGCGCCGGCAGCTTGGCGGTCCAGGGTCAGGGTGAGCAATTCTTC | CAGSLAVQGQGEQFF
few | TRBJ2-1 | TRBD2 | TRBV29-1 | TGCAGCGCTGGGGTAGCGGGATCCAATGAGCAGTTCTTC | CSAGVAGSNEQFF
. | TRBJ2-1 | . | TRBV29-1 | TGCAGCGGGGGGCCCCTACGGGGCGCCTACAATGAGCAGTTCTTC | CSGGPLRGAYNEQFF
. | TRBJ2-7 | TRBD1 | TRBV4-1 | TGCGCCAACAGCCAATCTAGGACAGGGGGCAACGAGCAGTACTTC | CANSQSRTGGNEQYF
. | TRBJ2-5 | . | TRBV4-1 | TGCGCCAGCAGCCGTCTCTACGGGGGGCCAGAGACCCGGTACTTC | CASSRLYGGPETRYF
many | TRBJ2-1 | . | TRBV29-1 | TGCAGCGTTGCCCATAATGAGCAGTTCTTC | CSVAHNEQFF
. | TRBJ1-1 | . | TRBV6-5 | TGTGCCAGCAGATGCGTCGTGAACACTGAAGCATTCTTT | CASRCVVNTEAFF